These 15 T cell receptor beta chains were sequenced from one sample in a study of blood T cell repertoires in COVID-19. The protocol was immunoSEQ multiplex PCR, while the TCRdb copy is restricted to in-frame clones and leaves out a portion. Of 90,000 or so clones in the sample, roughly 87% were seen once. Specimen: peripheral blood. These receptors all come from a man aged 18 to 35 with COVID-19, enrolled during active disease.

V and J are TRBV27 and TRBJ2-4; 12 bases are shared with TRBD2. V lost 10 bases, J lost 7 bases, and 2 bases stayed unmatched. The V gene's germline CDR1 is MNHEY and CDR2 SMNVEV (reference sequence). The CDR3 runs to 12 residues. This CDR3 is CATGLAGNIQYF. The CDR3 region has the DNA TGTGCCACCGGACTAGCGGGGAACATTCAGTACTTC.

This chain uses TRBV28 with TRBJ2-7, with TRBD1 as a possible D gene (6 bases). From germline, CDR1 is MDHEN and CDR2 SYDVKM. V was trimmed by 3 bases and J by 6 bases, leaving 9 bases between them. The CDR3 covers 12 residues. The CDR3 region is CASSFWGREQYF. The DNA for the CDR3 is TGTGCCAGCAGTTTTTGGGGGCGCGAGCAGTACTTC.

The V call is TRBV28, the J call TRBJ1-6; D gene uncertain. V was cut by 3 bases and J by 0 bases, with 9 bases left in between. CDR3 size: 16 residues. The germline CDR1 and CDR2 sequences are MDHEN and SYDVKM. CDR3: CASSFGQRSYNSPLHF. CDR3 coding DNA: TGTGCCAGCAGTTTCGGCCAGCGCTCCTATAATTCACCCCTCCACTTT.

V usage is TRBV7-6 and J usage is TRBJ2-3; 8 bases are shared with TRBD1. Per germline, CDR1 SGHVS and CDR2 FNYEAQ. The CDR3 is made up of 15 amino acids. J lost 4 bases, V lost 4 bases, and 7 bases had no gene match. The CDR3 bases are TGTGCCAGCAGCTCCTTGGACAGGGTTGCAGATACGCAGTATTTT. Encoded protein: CASSSLDRVADTQYF.

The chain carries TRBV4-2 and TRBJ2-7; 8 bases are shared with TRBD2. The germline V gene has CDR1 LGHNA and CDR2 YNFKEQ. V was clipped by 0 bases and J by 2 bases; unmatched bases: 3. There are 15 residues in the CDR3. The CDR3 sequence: CASSQETGGPYEQYF. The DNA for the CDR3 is TGTGCCAGCAGCCAAGAAACGGGAGGGCCCTACGAGCAGTACTTC.

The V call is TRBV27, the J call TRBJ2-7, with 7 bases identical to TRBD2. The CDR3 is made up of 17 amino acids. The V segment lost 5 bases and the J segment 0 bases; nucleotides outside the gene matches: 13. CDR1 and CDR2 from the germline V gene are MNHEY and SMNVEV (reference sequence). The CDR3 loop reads CASSLVRTSPSSYEQYF. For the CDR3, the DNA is TGTGCCAGCAGTCTAGTAAGGACTAGTCCAAGCTCCTACGAGCAGTACTTC.

CDR3: CASSQFRRGRANTEAFF. In DNA form, the CDR3 reads TGTGCCAGCAGCCAGTTTAGAAGAGGCAGGGCGAACACTGAAGCTTTCTTT. This rearrangement joins TRBV3-1 (or the pseudogene TRBV3-2) to TRBJ1-1; TRBD1 might be the D (5 bases). The V and J ends lost 3 bases and 1 base respectively, with 18 bases between them. Germline values: CDR1 LGHDT, CDR2 YNNKEL (reference sequence). This CDR3 has 17 amino acids.

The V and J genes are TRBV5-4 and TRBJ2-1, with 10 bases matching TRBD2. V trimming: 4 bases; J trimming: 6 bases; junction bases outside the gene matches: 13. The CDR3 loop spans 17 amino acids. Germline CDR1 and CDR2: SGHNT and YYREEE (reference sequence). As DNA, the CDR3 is TGTGCCAGCAGCCACGAGAGTCTAGCGGGAGATGTCAATGAGCAGTTCTTC. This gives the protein CASSHESLAGDVNEQFF.

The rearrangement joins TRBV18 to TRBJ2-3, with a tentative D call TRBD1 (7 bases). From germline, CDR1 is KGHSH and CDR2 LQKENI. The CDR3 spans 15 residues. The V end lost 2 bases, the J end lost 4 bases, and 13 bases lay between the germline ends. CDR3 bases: TGTGCCAGCTCACCAGGAGGGGACAGAGCAGATACGCAGTATTTT. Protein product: CASSPGGDRADTQYF.

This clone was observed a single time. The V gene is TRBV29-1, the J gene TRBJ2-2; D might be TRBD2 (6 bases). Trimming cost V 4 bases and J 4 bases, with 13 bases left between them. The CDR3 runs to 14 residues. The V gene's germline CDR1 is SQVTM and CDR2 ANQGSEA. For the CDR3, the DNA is TGCAGCGTTGGCCAGCGGGCGGGCACCGGGGAGCTGTTTTTT. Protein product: CSVGQRAGTGELFF.

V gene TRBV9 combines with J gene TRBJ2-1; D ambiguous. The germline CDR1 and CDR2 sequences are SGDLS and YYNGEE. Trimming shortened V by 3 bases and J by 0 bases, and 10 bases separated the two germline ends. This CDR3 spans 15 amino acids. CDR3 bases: TGTGCCAGCAGCGCTAGTGGCGGCTCCTACAATGAGCAGTTCTTC. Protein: CASSASGGSYNEQFF.

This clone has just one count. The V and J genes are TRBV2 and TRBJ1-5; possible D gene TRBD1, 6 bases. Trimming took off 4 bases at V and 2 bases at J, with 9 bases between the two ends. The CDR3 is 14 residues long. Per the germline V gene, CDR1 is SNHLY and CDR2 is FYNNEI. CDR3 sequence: CASSVSGGNQPQHF. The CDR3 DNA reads TGTGCCAGCAGTGTCTCAGGGGGCAATCAGCCCCAGCATTTT.

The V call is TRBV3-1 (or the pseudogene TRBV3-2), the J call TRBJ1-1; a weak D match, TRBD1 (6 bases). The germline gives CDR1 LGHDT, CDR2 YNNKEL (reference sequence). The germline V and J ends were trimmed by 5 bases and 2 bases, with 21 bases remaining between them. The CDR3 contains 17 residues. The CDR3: CASSSMGVRGSNTEAFF. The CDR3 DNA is TGTGCCAGCAGCTCTATGGGGGTGAGGGGGTCTAACACTGAAGCTTTCTTT.

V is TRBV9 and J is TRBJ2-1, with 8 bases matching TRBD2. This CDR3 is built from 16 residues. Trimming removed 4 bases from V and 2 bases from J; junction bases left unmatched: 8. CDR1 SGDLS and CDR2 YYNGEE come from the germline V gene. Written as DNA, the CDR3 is TGTGCCAGCAGCCCACCCGCGGGGGGCGCCTACAATGAGCAGTTCTTC. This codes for CASSPPAGGAYNEQFF.

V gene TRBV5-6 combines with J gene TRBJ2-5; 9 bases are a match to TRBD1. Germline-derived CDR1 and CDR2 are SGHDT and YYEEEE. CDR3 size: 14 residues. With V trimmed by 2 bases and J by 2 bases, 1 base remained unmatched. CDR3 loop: CASSLGTGQETQYF. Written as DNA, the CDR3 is TGTGCCAGCAGCTTAGGGACAGGGCAAGAGACCCAGTACTTC. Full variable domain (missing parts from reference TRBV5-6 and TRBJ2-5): DAGVTQSPTHLIKTRGQQVTLRCSPKSGHDTVSWYQQALGQGPQFIFQYYEEEERQRGNFPDRFSGHQFPNYSSELNVNALLLGDSALYLCASSLGTGQETQYFGPGTRLLVL.